Each of the 21 T cell receptor beta chains below was sequenced from the same sample in a study of shared clonotypes between healthy human individuals. Assay used: immunoSEQ multiplex PCR; TCRdb lists only in-frame clones, some missing. The table lists millions of clones, about 92% of them singletons. Specimen: naive CD4+ T cells sorted from blood. Documented subset: CD45RA+ positively selected. The receptor source for this set is a man younger than 30 in good health.

The chain uses TRBV6-5 and TRBJ2-3; D is perhaps TRBD1 (5 bases). The CDR3 contains 13 residues. The V end was cut by 7 bases, the J end by 2 bases, with 10 bases between. CDR1 and CDR2 (germline): MNHEY, SVGAGI. CDR3 sequence: CASKKDNTDTQYF. Here the CDR3 DNA reads TGTGCCAGCAAAAAGGACAACACAGATACGCAGTATTTT.

J is TRBJ2-1 and V is TRBV30; D may be TRBD2 (5 bases). CDR3 length: 14 amino acids. V was trimmed by 2 bases and J by 8 bases, leaving 16 bases between them. Germline V gives CDR1 GTSNPN, CDR2 SVGIG (reference sequence). The CDR3 DNA follows: TGTGCCTGGAGTCTAGCTCGAACTTTCGATGAGCAGTTCTTC. It translates to CAWSLARTFDEQFF. The whole variable domain, remainder taken from reference TRBV30 and TRBJ2-1, is SQTIHQWPATLVQPVGSPLSLECTVEGTSNPNLYWYRQAAGRGLQLLFYSVGIGQISSEVPQNLSASRPQDRQFILSSKKLLLSDSGFYLCAWSLARTFDEQFFGPGTRLTVL.

The CDR3 nucleotides read TGTGCCAGTAGCACATTGTCGGGACAGGGGGTTTATAGCAATCAGCCCCAGCATTTT. Translated, it gives CASSTLSGQGVYSNQPQHF. The chain has TRBV19 and TRBJ1-5; the match to TRBD1 covers 11 bases. This CDR3 region has 19 residues. CDR1 and CDR2 (germline): LNHDA, SQIVND (reference sequence). V was clipped by 6 bases and J by 0 bases; unmatched bases: 13.

The V and J genes are TRBV28 and TRBJ2-5, with 13 nucleotides matching TRBD2. V lost 3 bases and J lost 5; bases outside the gene matches: 6. CDR1 is MDHEN and CDR2 is SYDVKM in the germline V gene. The CDR3 length is 16 residues. DNA of the CDR3: TGTGCCAGCAGTTTCGGGGGACTAGCGGGGAGCGAGACCCAGTACTTC. It yields the protein CASSFGGLAGSETQYF. Using reference TRBV28 and TRBJ2-5 for the parts outside the CDR3, the full variable domain is DVKVTQSSRYLVKRTGEKVFLECVQDMDHENMFWYRQDPGLGLRLIYFSYDVKMKEKGDIPEGYSVSREKKERFSLILESASTNQTSMYLCASSFGGLAGSETQYFGPGTRLLVL.

The chain employs TRBV5-4 and TRBJ2-7; D may be TRBD2 (5 bases). The CDR3 spans 16 residues. V was cut by 4 bases and J by 5 bases, with 22 bases left in between. Germline V gene lookup returns CDR1 SGHNT and CDR2 YYREEE (reference sequence). Here the CDR3 DNA reads TGTGCCAGCAGCCCACCAAACGGGGTTTTAAAGCACGAGCAGTACTTC. Translating it yields CASSPPNGVLKHEQYF.

This clone occurred a few times. The V gene is TRBV7-9, the J gene TRBJ1-4; D unresolved. The germline gives CDR1 SEHNR, CDR2 FQNEAQ (reference sequence). The CDR3 is 16 amino acids. The V end was cut by 2 bases, the J end by 0 bases, with 10 bases between. Written as DNA, the CDR3 is TGTGCCAGCAGCTTACCTCTCTTTGCAACTAATGAAAAACTGTTTTTT. This translates into CASSLPLFATNEKLFF.

This clone was detected only once. V is TRBV19 and J is TRBJ1-6, with D perhaps matching TRBD1 (6 bases). Trimming stripped 5 bases from V and 6 bases from J, with 11 bases between. CDR3 length: 14 amino acids. Germline-derived CDR1 and CDR2 are LNHDA and SQIVND (reference sequence). DNA of the CDR3: TGTGCCAGTAGTCGGACAGCGATTAATTCACCCCTCCACTTT. Its protein product is CASSRTAINSPLHF.

CDR3 DNA: TGTGCCAGCAGCTACGGGCCTCAAGAGACCCAGTACTTC. Amino acid sequence: CASSYGPQETQYF. The chain has TRBV7-9 and TRBJ2-5; D gene unclear. Germline V gene lookup returns CDR1 SEHNR and CDR2 FQNEAQ (reference sequence). CDR3 size: 13 residues. V was pared by 4 bases and J by 2 bases, with 8 bases between.

This clone showed up just a few times. CDR3 residues: CASRDRWNSPLHF. DNA for the CDR3: TGCGCCAGCAGAGACAGGTGGAATTCACCCCTCCACTTT. The chain combines TRBV5-1 with TRBJ1-6; D is perhaps TRBD1 (6 bases). CDR1 SGHRS and CDR2 YFSETQ come from the germline V gene. The CDR3 loop spans 13 amino acids. Between the trimmed V and J ends, which lost 5 bases and 7 bases, there was a span of 10 bases.

The chain employs TRBV19 and TRBJ1-2; no definite D call. Trimming shortened V by 5 bases and J by 5 bases, and 9 bases separated the two germline ends. The CDR3 totals 12 residues. The V gene's germline CDR1 is LNHDA and CDR2 SQIVND (reference sequence). In nucleotides, the CDR3 is TGTGCCAGTAGTCCGGGTCCATATGGCTACACCTTC. This encodes CASSPGPYGYTF.

V gene TRBV28 combines with J gene TRBJ1-1; D is perhaps TRBD1 (5 bases). The CDR3 runs to 16 residues. V lost 6 bases and J 1 base, leaving 18 bases between the germline ends. CDR1 is MDHEN and CDR2 is SYDVKM in the germline V gene. The CDR3 sequence is CASRSPWGGPNTEAFF. In DNA, the CDR3 is TGTGCCAGCAGGTCCCCCTGGGGCGGGCCGAACACTGAAGCTTTCTTT.

The chain recombines TRBV19 with TRBJ2-3; no definite D call. The CDR3 has 13 amino acids. Per the germline V gene, CDR1 is LNHDA and CDR2 is SQIVND (reference sequence). Trimming left V 3 bases short and J 1 base short, with 5 bases between. Written as DNA, the CDR3 is TGTGCCAGTAGTATCACCCGCACAGATACGCAGTATTTT. Residues: CASSITRTDTQYF.

CDR3 loop: CAWSRGEVVPNTEAFF. The CDR3 nucleotides read TGTGCCTGGAGTCGCGGGGAGGTGGTCCCTAACACTGAAGCTTTCTTT. The chain combines TRBV30 with TRBJ1-1, with no clear D. With 2 bases removed from V and 2 bases from J, the gap between germline ends came to 18 bases. The CDR3 runs to 16 residues. Germline V CDR1 and CDR2: GTSNPN, SVGIG (reference sequence).

This clone was seen just once. V is TRBV28 and J is TRBJ1-2; no clear D gene. The germline gives CDR1 MDHEN, CDR2 SYDVKM. CDR3 length: 16 residues. V dropped 4 bases and J dropped 4 bases, with 19 bases sitting between them. The CDR3 DNA follows: TGTGCCAGCAGTTCCCCCGGAGAGGGAACCTCCTATGGCTACACCTTC. Translating gives CASSSPGEGTSYGYTF.

The V call is TRBV5-4, the J call TRBJ2-2, with TRBD2 identical over 10 bases. The V segment lost 8 bases and the J segment 4 bases; nucleotides outside the gene matches: 8. This CDR3 spans 15 amino acids. Germline V gene lookup returns CDR1 SGHNT and CDR2 YYREEE (reference sequence). The DNA for the CDR3 is TGTGCCAGTCAGCCGACTAGCGGGCGCACCGGGGAGCTGTTTTTT. It encodes CASQPTSGRTGELFF.

This rearrangement joins TRBV5-4 to TRBJ2-1, with 14 bases lining up with TRBD2. J was trimmed by 2 bases and V by 5 bases; bases with no gene match: 9. Germline loops: CDR1 SGHNT, CDR2 YYREEE (reference sequence). The CDR3 has 18 residues. CDR3 DNA: TGTGCCAGCAGGCCCGGGACTAGCGGGAGTTTCCCCTACAATGAGCAGTTCTTC. Translating it yields CASRPGTSGSFPYNEQFF.

The chain carries TRBV11-2 and TRBJ1-4; a weak D match, TRBD1 (6 bases). Trimming removed 0 bases at V and 4 bases at J, with 15 bases between. Germline CDR1 SGHAT, CDR2 FQNNGV. This CDR3 region has 17 residues. CDR3 sequence: CASSLDGVGGLNEKLFF. The CDR3 coding sequence is TGTGCCAGCAGCTTAGATGGGGTCGGGGGGCTTAATGAAAAACTGTTTTTT.

Concerning this clone itself: The sample carries other DNA sequences with the same CDR3. The chain has TRBV28 and TRBJ1-2; 9 nucleotides agree with TRBD1. Germline V gene lookup returns CDR1 MDHEN and CDR2 SYDVKM. CDR3 length: 13 amino acids. J gave up 7 bases and V 3 bases, and 3 bases lay outside the gene matches. CDR3 sequence: CASSLGTGSGYTF. CDR3 sequence (DNA): TGTGCCAGCAGTTTGGGGACAGGGAGTGGCTACACCTTC.

The CDR3 coding sequence is TGTGCCAGCAGTTACGGACTAGCGGGAGGGTATGAGCAGTTCTTC. Translated, it gives CASSYGLAGGYEQFF. The genes are TRBV6-5 and TRBJ2-1; 15 bases match TRBD2. CDR1 is MNHEY, CDR2 SVGAGI, per germline. CDR3 length: 15 residues. V shed 2 bases and J 8 bases; nucleotides not matched to a gene: 1.

J is TRBJ2-7 and V is TRBV6-5, with TRBD2 matching over 16 bases. Germline CDR1 and CDR2: MNHEY and SVGAGI. This CDR3 region has 16 residues. V lost 4 bases to trimming and J lost 12 bases; unmatched junction nucleotides: 12. The CDR3 loop is CASSLGTSGGGRNMYF. CDR3 in DNA: TGTGCCAGCAGTTTGGGGACTAGCGGGGGGGGCAGAAACATGTACTTC.

The V call is TRBV7-2, the J call TRBJ1-2; possible D gene TRBD1, 5 bases. Germline V lookup: CDR1 SGHTA, CDR2 FQGNSA. There are 13 residues in the CDR3. Trimming cost V 4 bases and J 5 bases, with 11 bases left between them. The CDR3 DNA reads TGTGCCAGCAGCTCGGGACGGGAATATGGCTACACCTTC. Protein: CASSSGREYGYTF.